A selection of T cell receptor beta chains follows, all from one sample in a study of T cells after yellow fever vaccination. TCRdb processed the 5' RACE reads anew with MiXCR; each CDR3 protein has one entry. The sample has some 220,000 distinct CDR3 sequences, approximately 3.3% seen once. The material was CD4+ T cells sorted from PBMCs, obtained 10 days after the yellow fever booster vaccination. The receptor source for this set is a man younger than 35 who received the YFV17D yellow fever vaccine. Each CDR3 is given with its conserved first and last residue. A D gene is named only where the DNA matches it firmly. Only some rows state a clone size, as once, few, many or a class for expanded clones.

V	D	J	size	DNA	CDR3
TRBV7-2	-	TRBJ1-5	many	TGTGCCAGCAGCTTAATTACCGGTTACAATCAGCCCCAGCATTTT	CASSLITGYNQPQHF
TRBV12-3/TRBV12-4	-	TRBJ2-3	few	TGTGCCAGCAGACCATCCCGGGACTCCCCCACAGATACGCAGTATTTT	CASRPSRDSPTDTQYF
TRBV7-2	-	TRBJ2-4	many	TGTGCCAGCAGCCGCCGCGGTGGTGAGACCCGAAACATTCAGTACTTC	CASSRRGGETRNIQYF
TRBV6-2/TRBV6-3	TRBD2	TRBJ2-5	few	TGTGCCAGCAGTTACCCCTTAGCGGGGGGGACGAAAGAGACCCAGTACTTC	CASSYPLAGGTKETQYF
TRBV24-1	TRBD1	TRBJ2-3	many	TGTGCCACCAGTGATTGGCAACAGGGGAGCACAGATACGCAGTATTTT	CATSDWQQGSTDTQYF
TRBV20-1	-	TRBJ2-2	many	TGCAGTGCTAGTTACGGGGCGGAGGGGGAGCTGTTTTTT	CSASYGAEGELFF
TRBV6-5	TRBD1	TRBJ2-3	-	TGTGCCAGCAGTCCGACAGGGGGGATCACAGATACGCAGTATTTT	CASSPTGGITDTQYF
TRBV20-1	-	TRBJ1-2	-	TGCAGTGCTAGACCTGGACAGCATGGCTACACCTTC	CSARPGQHGYTF
TRBV12-3/TRBV12-4	TRBD1	TRBJ2-3	few	TGTGCCAGCAGTCCCAGTGGACAGGGACGTAGTGATACGCAGTATTTT	CASSPSGQGRSDTQYF
TRBV21-1	-	TRBJ2-6	few	TGTGCCAGCAGCCCCGTTCGGGGGCTTGGGGCCAACGTCCTGACTTTC	CASSPVRGLGANVLTF
TRBV12-3/TRBV12-4	TRBD2	TRBJ2-5	many	TGTGCCAGCAGTTCCCCGGGACTAGGAAGGAGGTGGACCCAGTACTTC	CASSSPGLGRRWTQYF
TRBV20-1	-	TRBJ2-2	many	TGCAGTGCTAGAGTATCAGTCGGCGGGGAGCTGTTTTTT	CSARVSVGGELFF
TRBV20-1	TRBD2	TRBJ2-5	-	TGCAGTGCTCCCCTAGCGGGGGAAGAGACCCAGTACTTC	CSAPLAGEETQYF
TRBV12-5	-	TRBJ2-7	few	TGTGCTAGTGGTTTGGTACCTGTCGGTAGACAGGCCCGGACCTACGAGCAGTACTTC	CASGLVPVGRQARTYEQYF
TRBV7-8	-	TRBJ2-3	many	TGTGCCAGCAGCTTCCCCGGGACGCCGAGGACTGTTAGCACAGATACGCAGTATTTT	CASSFPGTPRTVSTDTQYF
TRBV19	TRBD2	TRBJ2-3	few	TGTGCCAGTACCCCACTAGCGGGCACAGATACGCAGTATTTT	CASTPLAGTDTQYF
TRBV20-1	-	TRBJ1-1	-	TGCAGTGCTGACATTCGGAGTACTGAAGCTTTCTTT	CSADIRSTEAFF
TRBV6-2/TRBV6-3	-	TRBJ1-2	many	TGTGCCAGCTGGACGCTAGCTAACTATGGCTACACCTTC	CASWTLANYGYTF
TRBV5-5	-	TRBJ2-1	many	TGTGCCAGCAGCCGACAGGCGGAAAGATATGAGCAGTTCTTC	CASSRQAERYEQFF
TRBV5-1	-	TRBJ1-1	many	TGCGCCAGCAGCGTGAGCCCCGCAGGTCAGGACGCCACTGAAGCTTTCTTT	CASSVSPAGQDATEAFF
TRBV15	TRBD1	TRBJ1-3	-	TGTGCCACCAGCAGGTCGACAGGGAGCTCTGGAAACACCATATATTTT	CATSRSTGSSGNTIYF
TRBV5-1	-	TRBJ1-4	many	TGCGCCAGCAGCTTGGGTGAGGCAGGGAATGAAAAACTGTTTTTT	CASSLGEAGNEKLFF
TRBV20-1	-	TRBJ2-3	few	TGCAGTGCAAAAGGGGACACAGATACGCAGTATTTT	CSAKGDTDTQYF
TRBV7-9	-	TRBJ1-5	many	TGTGCCAGCAGCCAGGGGTATCGGAATCAGCCCCAGCATTTT	CASSQGYRNQPQHF
TRBV12-3/TRBV12-4	TRBD1	TRBJ1-1	-	TGTGCCACCCGATTGACAGGGGGCGCCCCGGCTTTCTTT	CATRLTGGAPAFF
TRBV4-3	-	TRBJ1-1	many	TGCGCCAGCAGCCAAGTGTTGGGGGGAAGCGGCACTGAAGCTTTCTTT	CASSQVLGGSGTEAFF
TRBV6-5	TRBD1	TRBJ2-7	many	TGTGCCAGCAGTTACACTACAGGGGTCGAGCAGTACTTC	CASSYTTGVEQYF
TRBV5-5	-	TRBJ1-1	few	TGTGCCAGCAGCTTGGCGGGGTATAACACTGAAGCTTTCTTT	CASSLAGYNTEAFF
TRBV7-9	-	TRBJ2-3	many	TGTGCCAGCAGCCCCCATGGGGCGGGGACCACAGATACGCAGTATTTT	CASSPHGAGTTDTQYF